This T cell receptor (beta chain) was identified during a study of OX40 agonist ivuxolimab in advanced cancers. Study as a whole: From roughly 20 to 90 years was the age range, with a mean of around 60 years, and over 70% were male.

The CDR3 is 14 residues long. Germline lookup yields CDR1 SGHTA and CDR2 FQGNSA. With 5 bases removed from V and 8 bases from J, the gap between germline ends came to 18 bases. The study, taken as a whole, reports: Averaged across samples, CD8+ T cells carried more expanded clones than CD4+ did.

This clone came up a few times. Its antigen is undetermined. Data came from immunoSEQ multiplex PCR; TCRdb stores just in-frame clones and leaves some out. The sample lists roughly 9,900 clones, over 65% occurring once. Peripheral blood came from all dose cohorts at three timepoints. The clonotype comes from an adult with an advanced solid tumor such as melanoma, head and neck, liver or kidney cancer. The starting material was CD4+ or CD8+ T cells sorted from blood, obtained in a trial of the OX40 agonist ivuxolimab. J is TRBJ1-2 and V is TRBV7-2; D is undetermined. Written as DNA, the CDR3 is TGTGCCAGCAGCGGAAGCGGAGATTTTGTCGGCTACACCTTC. It codes for CASSGSGDFVGYTF.